This T cell receptor (beta chain) came from a study of neurological immune-mediated disorders. Study-wide background: Of approximately 34 multiple sclerosis patients, some 30 were relapsing-remitting and 3 secondary progressive. Study findings and constraints: Sharing of CDR3 amino acid sequences among expanded clones across subjects was absent, suggesting private repertoires in all groups. A possible signature appeared as one related-CDR3 cluster, in which phylogenetic grouping placed the repertoires of 18 of 34 multiple sclerosis patients.

J lost 1 base, V lost 3 bases, and 10 bases had no gene match. The CDR3 is 17 residues long. Germline-derived CDR1 and CDR2 are SGHRS and YFSETQ. This clonotype was detected only a few times. Its antigen is not known. As for the cDNA, it was generated by 5'RACE with 10-nucleotide random UMIs. MiXCR was run by TCRdb on the 5' RACE reads, yielding one entry per CDR3 protein. This table has tens of thousands of distinct CDR3 sequences, roughly 2.6% appearing once. The material sequenced was PBMCs. The rearrangement uses TRBV5-1 and TRBJ1-1; 9 bases agree with TRBD1. The TCR was taken from a woman aged 25 to 39 with multiple sclerosis. The CDR3: CASSSLETGGSNTEAFF. CDR3 bases: TGCGCCAGCAGCTCCCTCGAGACAGGGGGATCGAACACTGAAGCTTTCTTT.